This TCR beta chain came from a study of shared clonotypes between healthy human individuals (dated by TCRdb to about 2020). Notes on the research overall: Two women and a few men aged 18 to 49 years were included in the cohort. For each donor, three plates each were used for CD4 naive and CD4 memory, two plates were used for CD8 naive, and one plate was used for CD8 memory. To estimate repertoire size and how much clonotype sharing occurs between individuals, the study deeply sequenced the blood TCR repertoires of 5 or 6 healthy adults. Libraries were prepared and TCR repertoires were sequenced by different laboratories using diverse techniques, in order to increase sequencing depth and limit assay-specific biases. Between about 0.85 and 9.5 billion PBMCs per donor were obtained by leukapheresis.

CDR1 and CDR2 are drawn from the germline V gene: MDHEN, SYDVKM. CDR3 length: 12 amino acids, cysteine to phenylalanine. CDR3 DNA is the only sequence kept; it has 36 bases, read in frame from the first base. V is trimmed back by 9 bases and J by 10 bases, and the junction contains 4 bases that no gene match accounts for. Healthy HIV-negative adults with no recently reported acute infections or vaccinations were included as donors. Every donor was a Caucasian adult residing in Nashville, Tennessee, USA. CD4+ T cells were enriched by magnetic negative selection; naive cells were then positively selected on CD45RA, and the negative fraction formed the memory subset. Blood was collected by leukapheresis, and PBMCs were isolated by Ficoll-Histopaque density gradient centrifugation and then cryopreserved in liquid nitrogen vapor phase. Purity and quantity of every magnetically sorted T cell population were checked by analytical flow cytometry. Genomic DNA was isolated from every sorted fraction and measured by UV absorbance on a Nanodrop 2000c.

What the research found in general, with its limitations: Because the study included only a small number of donors, the genetic and exposure-history diversity represented was limited. Across a handful of donors, around 5.4% of naive CD4, approximately 3.6% of naive CD8, 2% to 2.5% of memory CD4, and approximately 0.42% of memory CD8 clonotypes were shared. Pairwise subsampling led to the expectation that sequencing depth would affect the degree of clonotype sharing among donors. Larger estimated clonotype richness was generally found for naive subsets than for memory subsets. Even with the large sequencing depth, rarefaction of the sorted-subset datasets indicated that sequencing was incomplete. Sampling was restricted to blood, and TCR repertoires in tissue are likely to differ from TCR repertoires in blood. Compared with non-shared clonotypes, the clonotypes found in all four sorted-subset donors had higher generation probabilities.

Using the deep immunoSEQ assay, multiplex PCR amplified TCR CDR3 regions from genomic DNA. For each cell subset, the extracted genomic DNA was distributed evenly across all wells of several immunoSEQ 96-well plates, and each plate served as one replicate. Each replicate PCR for sorted subsets received about 220 ng genomic DNA, equal to 28,000 or so T cell genomes. Purified libraries were measured with a Qubit 3.0 fluorometer, size-checked on a Bioanalyzer 2100, and measured again with the KAPA Library Quantification kit. Every immunoSEQ 96-well plate was sequenced on a separate single-read 150-cycle Illumina NextSeq 550 flow cell. The original methods were these. The immunoSEQ output contained only junctional sequences without quality scores, so filtering could not match that applied to full-length reads. To assign V/J genes and CDR3, sequences were annotated against IMGT germline references using PyIR, a Python wrapper for IgBLAST v1.9. Any read was removed if the V/J assignment was weak (E-value above 1e-6), the CDR3 was missing, or the read contained stop codons, out-of-frame junctions, or ambiguous translated residues. V3J clonotypes were defined as sequences sharing an identical inferred V gene, J gene, and CDR3 amino acid sequence. Percentage overlap between repertoires was computed as shared unique clonotypes divided by the size of the smaller repertoire. Richness of each repertoire was evaluated using RTK rarefaction, the Chao1 estimator, and Recon v2.1 estimates of unobserved clonotypes. For all TCRbeta clonotypes obtained by the gDNA method from a few donors, generation probabilities were computed with OLGA. TCRdb retrieved this table from immuneACCESS and kept in-frame rearrangements only. Not all clones are present; in checked studies, unresolved V genes account for under half, and no reason is known for the remainder. D and trimming were read from the DNA, whereas the V and J calls and clone size are those reported in that table. This sample is represented by 2 million to 3 million clones; over 85% of them were singletons. 0.36% of the sample comes from the top ten.

Turning to this clone: Its antigen is not yet known. No per-base quality is available; no much larger clone lies one base away.

The sequencing sample was made of naive CD4+ T cells from PBMCs. The intended sense of this specimen's cell subset or site label: CD45RA+ positively selected. The chain uses TRBV28 and TRBJ2-1; TRBD2 aligns with 12 central bases. This TCR derives from a young man in good health. Some clones in this sample may be carry-over from other donors' samples. Here the CDR3 is given as CASIGLAGEQFF. The nucleotide sequence is TGTGCCAGTATCGGACTAGCGGGAGAGCAGTTCTTC.